This T cell receptor beta chain stems from a study of T cells after yellow fever vaccination (dated by TCRdb to the late 2010s). Context from the whole study: The SMART-Seq v4 Ultra Low Input RNA kit was used to prepare libraries from fractions with low cell numbers. To follow T-cell clones before and after both primary and booster YFV17D yellow fever vaccination, bulk TCR alpha and beta repertoires underwent longitudinal sequencing. Two healthy male donors, one aged 18 to 30 and one aged 30 to 40 years, were included in the cohort. Bulk PBMC replicates and cell subsets were isolated from blood drawn at multiple timepoints before and after both primary and secondary immunization. Here is what the overall study found, with its caveats: Compared with the primary T-cell response, the secondary T-cell response was weaker but faster, peaking on day 5 rather than day 15. The study included only a couple of donors, which limits how far the findings can be generalized. A small fraction of clonotypes showed up in both the CD4 and CD8 compartments, probably as a result of convergent recombination. After the booster, most of the clones that had expanded following primary vaccination were detected again (about 95% of CD4 and around 90% of CD8), which suggests that memory was broadly maintained. Because abundant contaminating clonotypes from the bulk population could be contained in FACS-sorted repertoires, computational filtering was required.

V was cut back by 2 bases and J by 4 bases, leaving a gap of 11 bases between them. CDR1 SGHAT and CDR2 FQNNGV were looked up in the germline V gene. Taken from cysteine to phenylalanine, the CDR3 has 14 residues. Only the CDR3 portion is preserved as DNA: 42 bases, with reading frame beginning at the first base. TCR cDNA was synthesized by 5'RACE template switching, which introduced a universal primer site and unique molecular identifiers. Priming for cDNA synthesis came from both the TCR alpha and TCR beta constant segments. Library amplification used two PCR steps, and the second PCR step added sample barcodes and sequencing adapters. Sequencing of libraries was performed on Illumina HiSeq 2500 (2x100 bp) or NovaSeq (2x150 bp). Turning to the authors' computational methods: Reads were demultiplexed and collapsed into UMI consensus sequences with MIGEC, and V(D)J alignment was performed with MiXCR. Vaccine-responding clonotypes were defined with edgeR using replicate PBMC samples, requiring FDR below 0.01 and a log2 fold change above 5 up to day 15. Bulk clonotypes were assigned CD4 or CD8 identity according to which sequenced CD4 or CD8 repertoire held them at higher abundance. TCRdb's own reprocessing of the public reads used fastp at Q25 and MiXCR and kept productive beta chains. One record per CDR3 amino acid sequence lists the most common genes and DNA. The V and J calls follow TCRdb's processing rather than the paper's. A total of about 74,000 distinct CDR3 sequences appear in this sample, approximately 7% of them only once. The biggest ten clones account for around a third of the sample.

This clonotype was detected ten times or more. Its antigen remains undetermined. Per-base quality was not reported, and no clone a single base away is much larger than it. In light of the paper, this sample's treatment or condition label describes: live attenuated yellow fever vaccine strain. A standard Ficoll-Paque protocol was used to isolate PBMCs from peripheral blood. Dynabeads CD4 and CD8 positive selection kits were used to isolate CD4 and CD8 T-cell fractions. RNA was extracted with TriZol from bulk PBMCs, CD4 and CD8 fractions, and dextramer-positive and dextramer-negative fractions. Sequenced here: CD8+ T cells sorted from PBMCs, sampled 5 days after the first yellow fever vaccination. The sequence was collected from a man younger than 35 who received the YFV17D yellow fever vaccine. The rearranged segments are TRBV11-2 and TRBJ1-1; 5 matching bases give a weak D call of TRBD1. The base sequence is TGTGCCAGCAGCTTATACGGGGGTAGCACTGAAGCTTTCTTT. This is translated as CASSLYGGSTEAFF.